This record looks at one T cell receptor (beta chain) sequence and its context. Its cognate antigen is unknown. The sample is drawn from a study of cytomegalovirus exposure and HLA in healthy donors. Turning to the study itself: Among the approximately 400 genotyped donors, just over 80% were placed in the Caucasian-associated ancestry cluster.

V lost 5 bases, J lost 0 bases, and 3 bases stayed unmatched. There are 16 residues in the CDR3. The V gene's germline CDR1 is LNHDA and CDR2 SQIVND (reference sequence). Broader study findings: CMV antigen specificity was confirmed in vitro for three CMV-associated chains. Segments of the TCR beta V type were, in most cases, productive about 87% or about 30% of the time in an earlier analysis.

The PCR used 60 Vbeta and 13 Jbeta primers. The repertoire was sequenced with immunoSEQ multiplex PCR; TCRdb's copy has only in-frame clones and lacks some. The sample includes about 69,000 clones, about three quarters of them seen just once. The chain combines TRBV19 with TRBJ2-3, with 12 bases fitting TRBD2. The sequencing input was PBMCs. The TCR originated in a man aged 18-30 years in good health and CMV-seronegative. In DNA form, the CDR3 reads TGTGCCAGTAGTCCCGGACTAGCGGGGAGCACAGATACGCAGTATTTT. Translating it yields CASSPGLAGSTDTQYF.